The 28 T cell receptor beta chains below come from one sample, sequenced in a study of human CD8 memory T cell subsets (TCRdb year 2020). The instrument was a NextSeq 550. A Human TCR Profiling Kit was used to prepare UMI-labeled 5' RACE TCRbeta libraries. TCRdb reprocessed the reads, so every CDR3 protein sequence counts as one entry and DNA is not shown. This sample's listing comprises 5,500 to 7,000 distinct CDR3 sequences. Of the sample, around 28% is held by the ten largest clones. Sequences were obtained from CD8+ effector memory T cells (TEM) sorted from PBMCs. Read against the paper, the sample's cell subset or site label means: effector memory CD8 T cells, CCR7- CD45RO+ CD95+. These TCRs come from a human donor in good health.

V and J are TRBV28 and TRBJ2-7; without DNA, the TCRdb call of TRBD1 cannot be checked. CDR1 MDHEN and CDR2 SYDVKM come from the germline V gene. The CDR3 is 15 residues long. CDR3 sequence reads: CASSSPTGTGYEQYF.

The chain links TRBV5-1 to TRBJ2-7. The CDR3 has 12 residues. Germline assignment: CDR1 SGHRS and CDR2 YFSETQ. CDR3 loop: CASRSDLYEQYF.

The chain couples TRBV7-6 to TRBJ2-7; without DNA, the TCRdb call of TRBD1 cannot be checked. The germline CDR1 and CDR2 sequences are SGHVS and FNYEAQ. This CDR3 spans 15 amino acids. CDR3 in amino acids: CASSLNPGQGYEQYF.

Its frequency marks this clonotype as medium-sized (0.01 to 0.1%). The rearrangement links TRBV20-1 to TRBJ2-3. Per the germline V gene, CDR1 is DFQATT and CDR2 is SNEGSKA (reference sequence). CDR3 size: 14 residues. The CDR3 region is CSASGSSDTATQYF.

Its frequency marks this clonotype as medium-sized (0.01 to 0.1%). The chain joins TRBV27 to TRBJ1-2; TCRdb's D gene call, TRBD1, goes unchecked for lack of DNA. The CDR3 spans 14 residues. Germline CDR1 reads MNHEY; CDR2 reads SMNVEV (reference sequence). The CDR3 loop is CASSAGTGFYGYTF.

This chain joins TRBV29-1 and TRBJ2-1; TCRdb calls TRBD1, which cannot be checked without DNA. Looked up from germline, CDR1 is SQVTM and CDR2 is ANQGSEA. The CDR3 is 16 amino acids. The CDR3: CSVEGVGDNSYNEQFF.

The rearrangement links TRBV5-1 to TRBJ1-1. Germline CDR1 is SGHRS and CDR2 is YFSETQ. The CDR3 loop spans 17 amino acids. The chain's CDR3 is CASSGGVSAREGTEAFF. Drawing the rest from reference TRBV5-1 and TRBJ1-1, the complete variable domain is KAGVTQTPRYLIKTRGQQVTLSCSPISGHRSVSWYQQTPGQGLQFLFEYFSETQRNKGNFPGRFSGRQFSNSRSEMNVSTLELGDSALYLCASSGGVSAREGTEAFFGQGTRLTVV.

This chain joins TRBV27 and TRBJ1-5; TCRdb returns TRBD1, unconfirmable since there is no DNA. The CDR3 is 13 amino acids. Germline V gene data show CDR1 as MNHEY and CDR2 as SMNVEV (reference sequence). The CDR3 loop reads CASRPGINQPQHF.

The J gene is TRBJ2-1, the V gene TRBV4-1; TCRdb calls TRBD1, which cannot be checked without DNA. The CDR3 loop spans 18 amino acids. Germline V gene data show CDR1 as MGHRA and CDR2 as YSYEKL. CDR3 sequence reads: CASSQDALTGHYSNEQFF.

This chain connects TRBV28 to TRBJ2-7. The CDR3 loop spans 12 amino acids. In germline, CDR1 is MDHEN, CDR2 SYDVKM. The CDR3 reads CASSLGNHEQYF.

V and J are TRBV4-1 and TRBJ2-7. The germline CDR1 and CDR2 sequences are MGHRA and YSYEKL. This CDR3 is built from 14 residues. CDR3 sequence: CASSQRGSSYEQYF.

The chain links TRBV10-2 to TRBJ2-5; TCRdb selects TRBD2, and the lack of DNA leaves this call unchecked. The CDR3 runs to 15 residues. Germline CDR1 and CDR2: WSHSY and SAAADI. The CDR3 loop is CASSTTSGSAETQYF.

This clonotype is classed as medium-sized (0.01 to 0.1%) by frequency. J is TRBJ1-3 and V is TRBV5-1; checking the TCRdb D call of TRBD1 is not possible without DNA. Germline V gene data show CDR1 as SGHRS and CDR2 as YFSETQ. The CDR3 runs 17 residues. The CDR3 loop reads CASSVRTGPSSGNTIYF.

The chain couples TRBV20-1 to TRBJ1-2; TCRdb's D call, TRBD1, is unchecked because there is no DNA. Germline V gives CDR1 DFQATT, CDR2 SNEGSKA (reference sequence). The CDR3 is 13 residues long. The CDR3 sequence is CSARDRLNYGYTF.

The CDR3 loop reads CSVERAADGGYTF. J is TRBJ1-2 and V is TRBV29-1. The CDR3 has 13 amino acids. Germline lookup yields CDR1 SQVTM and CDR2 ANQGSEA.

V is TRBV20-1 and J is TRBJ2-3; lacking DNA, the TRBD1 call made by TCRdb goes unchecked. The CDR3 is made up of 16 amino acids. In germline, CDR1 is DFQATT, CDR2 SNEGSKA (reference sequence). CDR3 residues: CSARVFSGGLTDTQYF.

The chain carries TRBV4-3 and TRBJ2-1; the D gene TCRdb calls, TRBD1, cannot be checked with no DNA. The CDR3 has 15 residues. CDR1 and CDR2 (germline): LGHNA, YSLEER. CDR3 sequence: CASSQAVGGVNEQFF.

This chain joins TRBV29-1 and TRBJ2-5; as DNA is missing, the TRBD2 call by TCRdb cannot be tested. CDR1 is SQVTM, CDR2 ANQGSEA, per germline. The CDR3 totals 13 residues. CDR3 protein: CSVALAGQETQYF.

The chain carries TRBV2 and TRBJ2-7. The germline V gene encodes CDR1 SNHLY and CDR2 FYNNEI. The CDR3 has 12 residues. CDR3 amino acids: CASSPESYEQYF.

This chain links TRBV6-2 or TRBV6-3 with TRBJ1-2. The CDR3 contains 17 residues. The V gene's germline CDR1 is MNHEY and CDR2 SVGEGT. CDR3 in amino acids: CASRKKDLGYSNYGYTF.

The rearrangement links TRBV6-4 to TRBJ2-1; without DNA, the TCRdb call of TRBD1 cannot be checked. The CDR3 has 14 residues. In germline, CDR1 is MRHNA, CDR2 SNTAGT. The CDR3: CASSDSSGNDEQFF.

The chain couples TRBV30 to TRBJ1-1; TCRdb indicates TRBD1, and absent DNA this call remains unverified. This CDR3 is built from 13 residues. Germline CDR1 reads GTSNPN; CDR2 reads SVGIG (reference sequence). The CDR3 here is CAWSPTGATEAFF.

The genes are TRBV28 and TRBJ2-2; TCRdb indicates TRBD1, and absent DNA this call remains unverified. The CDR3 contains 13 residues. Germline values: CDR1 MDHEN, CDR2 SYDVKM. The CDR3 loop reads CASSPLPTGELFF.

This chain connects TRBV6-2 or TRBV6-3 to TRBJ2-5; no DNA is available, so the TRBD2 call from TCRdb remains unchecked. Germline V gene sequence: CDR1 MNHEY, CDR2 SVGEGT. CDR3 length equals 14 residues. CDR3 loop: CASSLGGEQETQYF.

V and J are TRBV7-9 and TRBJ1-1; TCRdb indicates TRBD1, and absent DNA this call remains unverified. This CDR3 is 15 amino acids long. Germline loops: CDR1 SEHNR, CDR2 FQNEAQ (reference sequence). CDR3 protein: CASSPRGTGDTEAFF.

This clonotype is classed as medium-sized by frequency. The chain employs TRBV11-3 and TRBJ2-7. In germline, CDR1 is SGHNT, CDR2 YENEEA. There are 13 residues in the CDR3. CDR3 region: CASSQDNTYEQYF.

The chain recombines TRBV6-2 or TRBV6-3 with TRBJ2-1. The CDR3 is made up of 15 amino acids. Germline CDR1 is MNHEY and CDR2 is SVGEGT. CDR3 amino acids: CASRESLNSYNEQFF.

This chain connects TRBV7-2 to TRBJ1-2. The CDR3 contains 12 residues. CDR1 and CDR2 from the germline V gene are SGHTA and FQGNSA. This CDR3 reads CASSLGNYGYTF.